Given below is one T cell receptor beta chain in context. Here immunoSEQ multiplex PCR was the method, and the copy in TCRdb shows in-frame clones only, minus some. The sample shows roughly 70,000 clones, around 90% of them seen only once. The data were taken from a study of T cell responses to AZD1222 COVID-19 vaccine. Germline values: CDR1 MNHEY, CDR2 SVGAGI. This CDR3 region has 16 residues. V was pared by 0 bases and J by 0 bases, with 11 bases between. This chain links TRBV6-5 with TRBJ1-1; unclear D gene. The TCR comes from an adult who received the MenACWY meningococcal vaccine as a control. This sample comprised peripheral blood, obtained 28 days after the second dose of the MenACWY control vaccine. CDR3 DNA: TGTGCCAGCAGTTACTCGGGCCTAGAATTGAACACTGAAGCTTTCTTT. This codes for CASSYSGLELNTEAFF.